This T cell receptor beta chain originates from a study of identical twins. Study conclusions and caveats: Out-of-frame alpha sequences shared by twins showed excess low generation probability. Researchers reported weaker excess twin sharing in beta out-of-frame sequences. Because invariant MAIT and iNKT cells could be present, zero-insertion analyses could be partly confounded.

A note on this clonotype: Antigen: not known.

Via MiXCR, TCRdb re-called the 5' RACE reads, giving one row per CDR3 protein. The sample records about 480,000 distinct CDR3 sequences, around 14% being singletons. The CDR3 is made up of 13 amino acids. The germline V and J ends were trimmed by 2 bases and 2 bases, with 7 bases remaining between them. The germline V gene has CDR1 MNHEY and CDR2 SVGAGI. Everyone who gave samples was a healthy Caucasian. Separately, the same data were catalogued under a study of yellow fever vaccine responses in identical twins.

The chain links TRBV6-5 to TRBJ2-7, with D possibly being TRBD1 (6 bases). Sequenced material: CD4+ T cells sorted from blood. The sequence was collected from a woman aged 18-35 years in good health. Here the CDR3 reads CASSYDRTYEQYF. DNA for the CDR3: TGTGCCAGCAGTTACGACAGGACCTACGAGCAGTACTTC.